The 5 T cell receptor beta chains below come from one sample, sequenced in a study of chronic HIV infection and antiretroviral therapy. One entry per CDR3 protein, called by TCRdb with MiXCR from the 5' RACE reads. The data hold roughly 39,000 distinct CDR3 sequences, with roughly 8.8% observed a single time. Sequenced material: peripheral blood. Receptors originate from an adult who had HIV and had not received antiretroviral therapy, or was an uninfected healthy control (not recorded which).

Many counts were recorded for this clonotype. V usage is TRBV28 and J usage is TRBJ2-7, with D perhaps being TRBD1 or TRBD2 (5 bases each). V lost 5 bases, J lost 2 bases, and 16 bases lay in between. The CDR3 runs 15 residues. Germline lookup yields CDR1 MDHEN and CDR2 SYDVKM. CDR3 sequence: CASSPSGTHPYEQYF. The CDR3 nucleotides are TGTGCCAGCAGTCCGTCCGGGACGCATCCCTACGAGCAGTACTTC.

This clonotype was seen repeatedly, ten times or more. CDR3 residues: CASSYSTTYEQYF. The CDR3, as DNA: TGTGCCAGCAGTTATTCCACAACCTACGAGCAGTACTTC. The genes are TRBV27 and TRBJ2-7; D remains ambiguous. Looked up from germline, CDR1 is MNHEY and CDR2 is SMNVEV (reference sequence). V shed 4 bases and J shed 2 bases, with 9 bases lying between them. This CDR3 region has 13 residues.

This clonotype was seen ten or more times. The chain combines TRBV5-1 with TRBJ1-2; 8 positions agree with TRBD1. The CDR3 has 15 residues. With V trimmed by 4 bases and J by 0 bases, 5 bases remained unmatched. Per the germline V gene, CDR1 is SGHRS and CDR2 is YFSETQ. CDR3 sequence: CASSHDRGANYGYTF. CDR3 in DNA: TGCGCCAGCAGCCACGACAGGGGAGCTAACTATGGCTACACCTTC.

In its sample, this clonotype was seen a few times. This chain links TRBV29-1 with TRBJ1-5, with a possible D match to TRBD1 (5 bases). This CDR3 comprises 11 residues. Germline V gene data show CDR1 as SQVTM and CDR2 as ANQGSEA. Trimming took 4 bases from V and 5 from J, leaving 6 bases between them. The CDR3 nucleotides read TGCAGCGTTGGGGGGGATCAGCCCCAGCATTTT. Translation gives CSVGGDQPQHF. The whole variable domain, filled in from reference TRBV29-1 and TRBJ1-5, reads SAVISQKPSRDICQRGTSLTIQCQVDSQVTMMFWYRQQPGQSLTLIATANQGSEATYESGFVIDKFPISRPNLTFSTLTVSNMSPEDSSIYLCSVGGDQPQHFGDGTRLSIL.

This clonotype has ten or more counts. The DNA for the CDR3 is TGCAGCGTTGAGGGGACTAGCGGGAACAATGAGCAGTTCTTC. It yields the protein CSVEGTSGNNEQFF. The chain combines TRBV29-1 with TRBJ2-1; 13 bases are shared with TRBD2. J gave up 5 bases and V 3 bases, and 1 base lay outside the gene matches. The CDR3 has 14 amino acids. Germline V gene data show CDR1 as SQVTM and CDR2 as ANQGSEA.